Shown below are 13 T cell receptor beta chains from a single sample sequenced in a study of cytomegalovirus exposure and HLA in healthy donors. Primers included in the PCR were 60 Vbeta and 13 Jbeta primers. Clones were sequenced by immunoSEQ multiplex PCR, and TCRdb holds only the in-frame ones, with some missing. The sample spans 150,000 to 200,000 clones; the ten largest clones claim roughly 1.3%. The sequenced sample consisted of PBMCs. The receptors were gathered from a woman aged 55-69 years in good health and CMV-seronegative.

The chain has TRBV5-4 and TRBJ2-3, with D unresolved. In germline, CDR1 is SGHNT, CDR2 YYREEE (reference sequence). Trimming stripped 0 bases from V and 1 base from J, with 12 bases between. The CDR3 length is 16 residues. CDR3 coding DNA: TGTGCCAGCAGCTTGGAGGCTCGGGTAGGCACAGATACGCAGTATTTT. Protein sequence: CASSLEARVGTDTQYF.

The chain links TRBV27 to TRBJ2-6, with a possible D match to TRBD1 (5 bases). The CDR3 has 15 residues. The V and J ends lost 6 bases and 4 bases respectively, with 13 bases between them. Germline V lookup: CDR1 MNHEY, CDR2 SMNVEV (reference sequence). The CDR3 here is CASRTAEMGANVLTF. DNA for the CDR3: TGTGCCAGCAGGACAGCCGAGATGGGGGCCAACGTCCTGACTTTC.

The gene calls are TRBV25-1 and TRBJ1-6; 10 bases are a match to TRBD1. This CDR3 has 17 amino acids. Germline trimming cut 5 bases from V and 9 bases from J; bases unmatched to any gene: 13. CDR1 and CDR2 from the germline V gene are MGHDK and SYGVNS. The CDR3 nucleotides are TGTGCCAGCAGTTCTATGGAGGGACAGGGGTCCAGTTCACCCCTCCACTTT. Protein: CASSSMEGQGSSSPLHF.

This chain connects TRBV11-2 to TRBJ2-4; 10 bases are shared with TRBD1. The V and J ends lost 6 bases and 7 bases, in that order; junction bases with no gene match: 15. The CDR3 is made up of 17 amino acids. The germline CDR1 and CDR2 sequences are SGHAT and FQNNGV. The CDR3 reads CASRRPGQGRGVNIQYF. CDR3 bases: TGTGCCAGCAGAAGACCGGGACAGGGGCGGGGGGTCAACATTCAGTACTTC. The variable domain in full, with the rest retrieved from reference TRBV11-2 and TRBJ2-4, is EAGVAQSPRYKIIEKRQSVAFWCNPISGHATLYWYQQILGQGPKLLIQFQNNGVVDDSQLPKDRFSAERLKGVDSTLKIQPAKLEDSAVYLCASRRPGQGRGVNIQYFGAGTRLSVL.

The V gene is TRBV5-4, the J gene TRBJ2-7, with 10 nucleotides matching TRBD2. Germline CDR1 and CDR2: SGHNT and YYREEE (reference sequence). The CDR3 is made up of 14 amino acids. The ends lost 3 bases at V and 3 bases at J; junction bases unmatched: 3. CDR3 sequence (DNA): TGTGCCAGCAGCTCAGGACTAGCGGACTACGAGCAGTACTTC. Its translation is CASSSGLADYEQYF.

The rearrangement uses TRBV4-2 and TRBJ1-2; D gene unclear. The length of the CDR3 is 17 residues. Trimming shortened V by 4 bases and J by 4 bases, and 22 bases separated the two germline ends. Germline CDR1 and CDR2: LGHNA and YNFKEQ. CDR3 amino acids: CASSRPGGGEGLYGYTF. The CDR3, as DNA: TGTGCCAGCAGCCGTCCCGGTGGCGGGGAGGGTCTCTATGGCTACACCTTC.

CDR3: CASSLGTVNNSPLHF. In nucleotides, the CDR3 is TGCGCCAGCAGCTTGGGGACAGTTAATAATTCACCCCTCCACTTT. This chain joins TRBV5-1 and TRBJ1-6; possible D gene TRBD1, 6 bases. The CDR3 sequence is 15 residues long. Germline V gene sequence: CDR1 SGHRS, CDR2 YFSETQ. V shed 0 bases and J shed 5 bases, with 9 bases lying between them.

The chain joins TRBV29-1 to TRBJ2-2; D perhaps matches TRBD1 (6 bases). This CDR3 spans 17 amino acids. Trimming removed 2 bases from V and 4 bases from J, with 20 bases in between. From germline, CDR1 is SQVTM and CDR2 ANQGSEA. DNA of the CDR3: TGCAGCGTTGAATTGGCAGAGGGGACACGGGTCACCGGGGAGCTGTTTTTT. Translation: CSVELAEGTRVTGELFF.

The chain uses TRBV6-1 and TRBJ2-1, with TRBD1 as a possible D gene (6 bases). The CDR3 has 14 amino acids. V was cut by 8 bases and J by 3 bases, with 14 bases left in between. Germline V gene sequence: CDR1 MNHNS, CDR2 SASEGT. The chain's CDR3 is CASENRENYNEQFF. For the CDR3, the DNA is TGTGCCAGCGAGAACAGGGAAAACTACAATGAGCAGTTCTTC.

The rearrangement uses TRBV2 and TRBJ1-2; TRBD1 matches at 7 bases. Germline CDR1 and CDR2: SNHLY and FYNNEI. This CDR3 spans 15 amino acids. Unmatched junction bases numbered 12, after V lost 4 bases and J lost 7 bases. CDR3: CASSGLGRGEGGYTF. The CDR3 DNA reads TGTGCCAGCAGTGGTTTGGGCAGGGGGGAAGGTGGCTACACCTTC.

The J gene is TRBJ1-1, the V gene TRBV6-1, with 7 bases lining up with TRBD1. The J segment lost 1 base and the V segment lost 7 bases, leaving 9 bases of the junction unmatched. CDR1 and CDR2 from the germline V gene are MNHNS and SASEGT. The CDR3 runs 15 residues. Here the CDR3 reads CASTFTGQWNTEAFF. CDR3 nucleotides: TGTGCCAGCACCTTTACGGGACAGTGGAACACTGAAGCTTTCTTT.

This chain joins TRBV6-5 and TRBJ1-2, with D possibly being TRBD1 (6 bases). The CDR3 covers 16 residues. Deletions cut 0 bases from V and 5 bases from J, with 16 bases between. Germline assignment: CDR1 MNHEY and CDR2 SVGAGI. CDR3 bases: TGTGCCAGCAGTTACTCGGACAGCAGCCCTCTTTATGGCTACACCTTC. Amino acid sequence: CASSYSDSSPLYGYTF.

The V gene is TRBV6-1, the J gene TRBJ1-5, with a possible D match to TRBD1 (6 bases). The V end lost 2 bases, the J end lost 3 bases, and 11 bases lay between the germline ends. CDR3 size: 15 residues. CDR1 and CDR2 from the germline V gene are MNHNS and SASEGT. In DNA form, the CDR3 reads TGTGCCAGCAGTGAATTCGGGGGGCTCAATCAGCCCCAGCATTTT. This codes for CASSEFGGLNQPQHF.